This T cell receptor beta chain was recovered during a study of blood T cell repertoires in COVID-19. The CDR3 totals 13 residues. J lost 7 bases, V lost 7 bases, and 4 bases had no gene match. Per the germline V gene, CDR1 is LNHDA and CDR2 is SQIVND (reference sequence). This clone turned up a few times. Contact with a PCR-confirmed or clinician-diagnosed COVID-19 case occurred within 2 weeks of entry. Under the authors' procedure: Cell counts per sample came from amplifying reference gene primers. The method was immunoSEQ multiplex PCR; TCRdb's version includes in-frame clones alone and lacks a portion of them. Clone size and the V and J calls come from that table; the DNA yielded D and trimming. The sample shows 350,000 to 500,000 clones, about 88% of them seen only once.

The sequenced sample consisted of PBMCs or T cells enriched from blood (not recorded which). The TCR comes from a woman under 30 who had been exposed to COVID-19. The V gene is TRBV19, the J gene TRBJ1-6; 7 nucleotides match TRBD1. In nucleotides, the CDR3 is TGTGCCAGTAAAACAGGGGCCAATTCACCCCTCCACTTT. Residues: CASKTGANSPLHF.